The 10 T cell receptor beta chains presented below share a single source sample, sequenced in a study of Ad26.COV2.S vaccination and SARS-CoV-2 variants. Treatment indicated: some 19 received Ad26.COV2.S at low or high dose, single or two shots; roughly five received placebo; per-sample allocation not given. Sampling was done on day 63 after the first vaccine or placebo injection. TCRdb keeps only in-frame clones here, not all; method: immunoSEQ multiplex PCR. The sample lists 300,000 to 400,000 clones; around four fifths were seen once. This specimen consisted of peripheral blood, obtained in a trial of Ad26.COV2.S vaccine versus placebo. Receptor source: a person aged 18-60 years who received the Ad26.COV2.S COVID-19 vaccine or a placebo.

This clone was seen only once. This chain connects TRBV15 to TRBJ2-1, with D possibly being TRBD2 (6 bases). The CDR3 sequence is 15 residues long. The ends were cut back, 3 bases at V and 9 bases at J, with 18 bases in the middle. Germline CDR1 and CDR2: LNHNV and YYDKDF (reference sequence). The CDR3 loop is CATSRLGDVTSEQFF. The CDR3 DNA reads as TGTGCCACCAGCAGGTTGGGGGACGTGACTAGTGAGCAGTTCTTC. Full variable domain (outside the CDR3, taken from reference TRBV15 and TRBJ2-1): DAMVIQNPRYQVTQFGKPVTLSCSQTLNHNVMYWYQQKSSQAPKLLFHYYDKDFNNEADTPDNFQSRRPNTSFCFLDIRSPGLGDTAMYLCATSRLGDVTSEQFFGPGTRLTVL.

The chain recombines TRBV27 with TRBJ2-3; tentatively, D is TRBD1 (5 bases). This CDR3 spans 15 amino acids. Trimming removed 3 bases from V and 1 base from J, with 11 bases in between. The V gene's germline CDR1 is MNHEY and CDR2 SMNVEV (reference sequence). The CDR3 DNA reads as TGTGCCAGCAGTTTGGGCAGGGCCGGCACAGATACGCAGTATTTT. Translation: CASSLGRAGTDTQYF.

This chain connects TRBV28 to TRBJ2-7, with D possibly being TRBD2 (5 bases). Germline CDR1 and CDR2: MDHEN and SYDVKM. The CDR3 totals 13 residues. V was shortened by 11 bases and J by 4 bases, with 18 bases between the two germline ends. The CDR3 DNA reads TGTGCCTACGGAGGCAGGTCGGGTTACGAGCAGTACTTC. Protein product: CAYGGRSGYEQYF. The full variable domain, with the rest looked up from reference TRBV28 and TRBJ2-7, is DVKVTQSSRYLVKRTGEKVFLECVQDMDHENMFWYRQDPGLGLRLIYFSYDVKMKEKGDIPEGYSVSREKKERFSLILESASTNQTSMYLCAYGGRSGYEQYFGPGTRLTVT.

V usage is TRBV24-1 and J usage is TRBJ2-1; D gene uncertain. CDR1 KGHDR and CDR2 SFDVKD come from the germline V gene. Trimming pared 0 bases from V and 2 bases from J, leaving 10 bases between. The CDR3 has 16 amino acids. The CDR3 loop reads CATSDLRSPTYNEQFF. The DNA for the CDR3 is TGTGCCACCAGTGATTTGCGATCCCCCACCTACAATGAGCAGTTCTTC.

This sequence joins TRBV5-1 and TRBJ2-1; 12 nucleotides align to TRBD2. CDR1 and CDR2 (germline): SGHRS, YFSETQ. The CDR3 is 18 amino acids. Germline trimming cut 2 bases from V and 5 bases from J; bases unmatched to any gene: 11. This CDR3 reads CASSLPKLAGGSDNEQFF. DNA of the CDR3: TGCGCCAGCAGCTTACCTAAACTAGCGGGGGGTTCGGACAATGAGCAGTTCTTC.

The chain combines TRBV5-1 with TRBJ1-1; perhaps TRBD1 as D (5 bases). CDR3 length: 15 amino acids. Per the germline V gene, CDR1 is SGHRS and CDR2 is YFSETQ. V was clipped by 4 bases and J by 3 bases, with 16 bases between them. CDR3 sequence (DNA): TGCGCCAGCAGCCCCGGGAGGGGTTGGGACACTGAAGCTTTCTTT. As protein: CASSPGRGWDTEAFF.

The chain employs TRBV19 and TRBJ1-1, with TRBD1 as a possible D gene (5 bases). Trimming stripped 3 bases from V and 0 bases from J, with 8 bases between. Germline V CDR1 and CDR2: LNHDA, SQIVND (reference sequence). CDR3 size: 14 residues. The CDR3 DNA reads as TGTGCCAGTAGTATGGAGGGACTGAACACTGAAGCTTTCTTT. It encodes CASSMEGLNTEAFF.

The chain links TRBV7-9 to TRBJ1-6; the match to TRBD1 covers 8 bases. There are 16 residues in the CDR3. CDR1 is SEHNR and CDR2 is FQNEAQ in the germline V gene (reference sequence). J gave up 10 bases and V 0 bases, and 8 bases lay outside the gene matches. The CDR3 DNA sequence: TGTGCCAGCAGCTTAGCGGTGGGACAGGAGGGGTCACCCCTCCACTTT. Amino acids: CASSLAVGQEGSPLHF.

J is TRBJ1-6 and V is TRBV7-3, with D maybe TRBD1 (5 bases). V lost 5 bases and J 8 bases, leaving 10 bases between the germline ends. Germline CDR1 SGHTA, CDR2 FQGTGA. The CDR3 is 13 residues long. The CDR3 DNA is TGTGCCAGCAGCCTCAGCAGGGATTCACCCCTCCACTTT. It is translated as CASSLSRDSPLHF.

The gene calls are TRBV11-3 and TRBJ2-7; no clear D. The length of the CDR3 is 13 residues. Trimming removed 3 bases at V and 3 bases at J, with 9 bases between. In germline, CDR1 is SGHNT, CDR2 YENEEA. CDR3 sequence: CASSLRDGYEQYF. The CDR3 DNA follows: TGTGCCAGCAGCTTGCGAGACGGCTACGAGCAGTACTTC.